The 11 T cell receptor beta chains in this list originate from one sample, sequenced in a study of cytomegalovirus exposure and HLA in healthy donors. Sequencing was performed with immunoSEQ multiplex PCR; in TCRdb, only in-frame clones are kept and a portion is missing. Altogether about 140,000 clones are present, about nine tenths being singletons, with the ten largest covering roughly 3%. The source material was PBMCs. Receptor source: a man aged 18 to 29 in good health and CMV-seronegative.

The rearrangement uses TRBV28 and TRBJ2-2; 7 bases agree with TRBD2. V lost 10 bases, J lost 7 bases, and 12 bases stayed unmatched. Germline values: CDR1 MDHEN, CDR2 SYDVKM. The CDR3 runs 14 residues. CDR3 in amino acids: CAILGGPWGGELFF. As DNA, the CDR3 is TGTGCCATTTTGGGAGGGCCCTGGGGCGGGGAGCTGTTTTTT.

This clone was observed a single time. The V call is TRBV6-5, the J call TRBJ2-5, with 7 bases matching TRBD1. The CDR3 has 14 residues. Per the germline V gene, CDR1 is MNHEY and CDR2 is SVGAGI. Germline trimming cut 2 bases from V and 4 bases from J; bases unmatched to any gene: 4. The CDR3 reads CASSYTGVRETQYF. DNA for the CDR3: TGTGCCAGCAGTTACACAGGGGTGAGAGAGACCCAGTACTTC.

The CDR3 sequence: CASSVGLGLEAFF. The CDR3 nucleotides are TGTGCCAGCAGCGTAGGTTTAGGACTCGAAGCTTTCTTT. The chain uses TRBV9 and TRBJ1-1; no reliable D call. The CDR3 is 13 amino acids. Germline CDR1 and CDR2: SGDLS and YYNGEE. V gave up 0 bases and J gave up 8 bases, with 11 bases separating them.

V is TRBV5-6 and J is TRBJ2-7; D may be TRBD1 (5 bases). This CDR3 has 14 residues. Trimming stripped 0 bases from V and 6 bases from J, with 13 bases between. CDR1 is SGHDT and CDR2 is YYEEEE in the germline V gene. CDR3 DNA: TGTGCCAGCAGCTTGGAATGGGGCTCAGGCGAGCAGTACTTC. It codes for CASSLEWGSGEQYF.

The gene calls are TRBV27 and TRBJ1-4; 8 nucleotides match TRBD1. V trimming: 7 bases; J trimming: 8 bases; junction bases outside the gene matches: 9. Germline values: CDR1 MNHEY, CDR2 SMNVEV (reference sequence). This CDR3 is built from 14 residues. As DNA, the CDR3 is TGTGCCAGCAAACAGACAGGGGATAGGGAAAAACTGTTTTTT. It encodes CASKQTGDREKLFF. Full variable domain (remainder filled in from reference TRBV27 and TRBJ1-4): EAQVTQNPRYLITVTGKKLTVTCSQNMNHEYMSWYRQDPGLGLRQIYYSMNVEVTDKGDVPEGYKVSRKEKRNFPLILESPSPNQTSLYFCASKQTGDREKLFFGSGTQLSVL.

This chain uses TRBV19 with TRBJ1-2, with a possible D match to TRBD1 (6 bases). The CDR3 runs to 13 residues. CDR1 is LNHDA, CDR2 SQIVND, per germline (reference sequence). V was trimmed by 4 bases and J by 2 bases, leaving 8 bases between them. Here the CDR3 reads CASSSTGNYGYTF. The DNA of the CDR3 is TGTGCCAGTAGTAGTACAGGGAACTATGGCTACACCTTC.

The gene calls are TRBV27 and TRBJ2-7; D might be TRBD1 (6 bases). Germline V CDR1 and CDR2: MNHEY, SMNVEV (reference sequence). The V end lost 10 bases, the J end lost 1 base, and 20 bases lay between the germline ends. The CDR3 totals 15 residues. The CDR3 bases are TGTGCCACAGGGACATCTCTCCTTCGGTCCTACGAGCAGTACTTC. Amino acid sequence: CATGTSLLRSYEQYF.

The chain joins TRBV7-9 to TRBJ2-7, with TRBD2 matching 12 bases. The CDR3 loop spans 14 amino acids. Trimming took 2 bases from V and 6 from J; bases not matched to a gene: 2. Germline CDR1 SEHNR, CDR2 FQNEAQ (reference sequence). CDR3 amino acids: CASSLLAGGSEQYF. CDR3 bases: TGTGCCAGCAGCTTACTAGCGGGGGGGAGCGAGCAGTACTTC.

This clone has only one observation. V and J are TRBV2 and TRBJ1-1; 7 bases are shared with TRBD1. CDR3 length equals 14 residues. CDR1 and CDR2 (germline): SNHLY, FYNNEI. With 8 bases clipped from V and 5 bases from J, the junction kept 11 bases outside the gene matches. The CDR3 region has the DNA TGTGCCAGCCTTTGGACAGGTCGGGGGACTGAAGCTTTCTTT. Its translation: CASLWTGRGTEAFF. Full variable domain (missing parts from reference TRBV2 and TRBJ1-1): EPEVTQTPSHQVTQMGQEVILRCVPISNHLYFYWYRQILGQKVEFLVSFYNNEISEKSEIFDDQFSVERPDGSNFTLKIRSTKLEDSAMYFCASLWTGRGTEAFFGQGTRLTVV.

For the CDR3, the DNA is TGTGCCAGCAGCTTCCGGCGGTCAATAGGCTACAATGAGCAGTTCTTC. Residues: CASSFRRSIGYNEQFF. This chain joins TRBV7-9 and TRBJ2-1; D gene uncertain. The CDR3 loop spans 16 amino acids. Trimming removed 3 bases from V and 3 bases from J, with 15 bases in between. Germline V gives CDR1 SEHNR, CDR2 FQNEAQ (reference sequence).

In its sample, this clone was seen once. The rearrangement links TRBV18 to TRBJ1-5, with a weak D call TRBD1 (6 bases). The CDR3 length is 14 residues. Between the trimmed V and J ends, which lost 1 base and 8 bases, there was a span of 12 bases. Germline CDR1 reads KGHSH; CDR2 reads LQKENI. The CDR3 DNA sequence: TGTGCCAGCTCACCACGGGGGGGCGCGGAGCCCCAGCATTTT. This encodes CASSPRGGAEPQHF.